The 25 T cell receptor beta chains listed next were all sequenced from one sample in a study of blood T cells in healthy people across ages. Combining a sample-barcoded 5' primer with a J-beta primer mix, a second PCR ran for roughly 6 to 11 cycles. TCRdb reprocessed the 5' RACE reads via MiXCR and lists one record per CDR3 protein. The sample comprises 700,000 to 800,000 distinct CDR3 sequences, around 40% of which are singletons, and 20% to 25% rests with the top ten. The sequencing sample was made of blood. The receptors derive from a woman aged 55-69 years in good health.

This chain joins TRBV9 and TRBJ2-1; D is perhaps TRBD2 (6 bases). The J call may be wrong; the DNA end is better matched by TRBJ2-7. Looked up from germline, CDR1 is SGDLS and CDR2 is YYNGEE. CDR3 size: 17 residues. The CDR3 bases are TGTGCCAGCAGCGTAGCTCCCGCGGACTACCCCTACAATGAGCAGTACTTC. Its protein product is CASSVAPADYPYNEQYF.

Comment on this clonotype: A much larger clone differs from this one at a single base, so this may be a read error. The chain carries TRBV6-5 and TRBJ2-7; TRBD1 or TRBD2 may be the D gene (5 bases each). Germline V gene lookup returns CDR1 MNHEY and CDR2 SVGAGI. CDR3 length equals 14 residues. DNA of the CDR3: TGTGCCAGCAGTAGGGACCTACTATCTTACGAGCAGCACTTC. Amino acid sequence: CASSRDLLSYEQHF.

This clonotype was seen a few times. The genes are TRBV9 and TRBJ2-1; TRBD2 might be the D (5 bases). This CDR3 contains 15 residues. V was shortened by 2 bases and J by 5 bases, with 14 bases between the two germline ends. The germline V gene has CDR1 SGDLS and CDR2 YYNGEE. CDR3 loop: CASSVSPGSNNEQFF. DNA of the CDR3: TGTGCCAGCAGCGTTTCCCCGGGGAGCAACAATGAGCAGTTCTTC.

This rearrangement joins TRBV18 to TRBJ2-3; D is possibly TRBD1 (6 bases). Germline V lookup: CDR1 KGHSH, CDR2 LQKENI. This CDR3 is 14 amino acids long. The V and J ends lost 3 bases and 5 bases respectively, with 12 bases between them. This CDR3 is CASSPQGLKDTQYF. The CDR3 DNA reads TGTGCCAGCTCACCTCAGGGGCTGAAAGATACGCAGTATTTT.

The CDR3 bases are TGTGCCAGCAGTCAGGGACTAGCGGGGGTCCTAAGCTCCTACGAGCAGTACTTC. Translation gives CASSQGLAGVLSSYEQYF. The chain combines TRBV27 with TRBJ2-7; 14 positions match TRBD2. The V segment lost 5 bases and the J segment 0 bases; nucleotides outside the gene matches: 9. This CDR3 is built from 18 residues. Germline V CDR1 and CDR2: MNHEY, SMNVEV (reference sequence).

CDR3: CASSLWKRGLYNEQFF. As DNA, the CDR3 is TGTGCCAGCAGCTTATGGAAGCGGGGGCTATACAATGAGCAGTTCTTC. This chain uses TRBV7-3 with TRBJ2-1; 8 nucleotides line up with TRBD2. V shed 2 bases and J 4 bases; nucleotides not matched to a gene: 7. CDR1 SGHTA and CDR2 FQGTGA come from the germline V gene. The CDR3 spans 16 residues. Variable domain in full (rest from reference TRBV7-3 and TRBJ2-1): GAGVSQTPSNKVTEKGKYVELRCDPISGHTALYWYRQSLGQGPEFLIYFQGTGAADDSGLPNDRFFAVRPEGSVSTLKIQRTERGDSAVYLCASSLWKRGLYNEQFFGPGTRLTVL.

This clonotype showed up many times. The chain carries TRBV6-6 and TRBJ2-7; D remains unclear. The length of the CDR3 is 14 residues. Trimming cost V 6 bases and J 2 bases, with 14 bases left between them. The germline V gene has CDR1 MNHNY and CDR2 SVGAGI (reference sequence). DNA for the CDR3: TGTGCCAGCAGGGCCGCCCGGGCAGCCTACGAGCAGTACTTC. It yields the protein CASRAARAAYEQYF.

This clonotype was observed a few times. This rearrangement joins TRBV27 to TRBJ2-1; 13 positions agree with TRBD2. The germline V gene has CDR1 MNHEY and CDR2 SMNVEV (reference sequence). With V trimmed by 5 bases and J by 15 bases, 13 bases remained unmatched. The CDR3 is 15 residues long. The DNA for the CDR3 is TGTGCCAGCAGTCCGGGACTAGCGGGGCCATCGACTGGGTTCTTC. Encoded protein: CASSPGLAGPSTGFF.

The table lists this clonotype with many counts. The CDR3 is CASSPNRTGGTYEQYF. CDR3 nucleotide sequence: TGTGCCAGCAGCCCTAATAGGACAGGGGGGACCTACGAGCAGTACTTC. The V and J genes are TRBV9 and TRBJ2-7; 10 bases fit TRBD1. Losses at the gene ends were 4 bases for V and 2 bases for J; bases not matched to a gene: 9. Germline V gene lookup returns CDR1 SGDLS and CDR2 YYNGEE. CDR3 size: 16 residues.

This clonotype was counted only a few times. V gene TRBV9 combines with J gene TRBJ2-5, with 11 positions matching TRBD2. The J call may be in error: the DNA end matches TRBJ2-7 better. CDR1 is SGDLS and CDR2 is YYNGEE in the germline V gene. The CDR3 has 14 residues. CDR3 coding DNA: TGTGCCAGCAGCGGACTAGCGGGAAAGCACGAGCAGTACTTC. Translated, it gives CASSGLAGKHEQYF.

This clonotype was counted only a few times. The chain is built from TRBV18 and TRBJ2-1, with D perhaps matching TRBD1 (5 bases). V lost 0 bases to trimming and J lost 8 bases, with 14 bases between them. The CDR3 loop spans 15 amino acids. The V gene's germline CDR1 is KGHSH and CDR2 LQKENI. Here the CDR3 reads CASSPPGHPRDEQFF. The CDR3, as DNA: TGTGCCAGCTCACCACCGGGGCACCCTCGGGATGAGCAGTTCTTC.

The rearrangement links TRBV6-5 to TRBJ2-3; tentatively, D is TRBD2 (5 bases). The CDR3 totals 13 residues. Germline V gives CDR1 MNHEY, CDR2 SVGAGI. Trimming stripped 3 bases from V and 6 bases from J, with 10 bases between. The CDR3 reads CASSYGEPDTQYF. The CDR3 DNA reads as TGTGCCAGCAGTTATGGGGAGCCCGATACGCAGTATTTT.

This clonotype occurred many times. The V gene is TRBV12-3 or TRBV12-4, the J gene TRBJ2-7; 10 bases fit TRBD1. The CDR3 has 15 residues. The J segment lost 2 bases and the V segment lost 3 bases, leaving 4 bases of the junction unmatched. The CDR3 DNA reads TGTGCCAGCAGTTTGGGACAGGGGATTGCCTACGAGCAGTACTTC. This gives the protein CASSLGQGIAYEQYF.

This clonotype was seen only a few times. The chain couples TRBV18 to TRBJ1-1; TRBD1 aligns across 7 bases. This CDR3 is built from 14 residues. The V and J ends lost 3 bases and 3 bases, in that order; junction bases with no gene match: 4. Germline CDR1 reads KGHSH; CDR2 reads LQKENI. CDR3 region: CASSPGQDYTEAFF. Here the CDR3 DNA reads TGTGCCAGCTCACCTGGACAGGACTACACTGAAGCTTTCTTT.

This clonotype came up many times. The chain uses TRBV29-1 and TRBJ2-1; D gene ambiguous. Germline assignment: CDR1 SQVTM and CDR2 ANQGSEA. V shed 7 bases and J shed 6 bases, with 10 bases lying between them. The CDR3 covers 11 residues. Here the CDR3 DNA reads TGCAGCGGTTCTACGAGCAATGAGCAGTTCTTC. Residues: CSGSTSNEQFF.

This clonotype was counted only a few times. Compared with germline, one end of the junction differs, possibly owing to a read error. The chain couples TRBV5-1 to TRBJ2-7, with D hard to call. Looked up from germline, CDR1 is SGHRS and CDR2 is YFSETQ. The CDR3 sequence is 12 residues long. The CDR3 loop reads CASRSGSSEQYF. As DNA, the CDR3 is TGCGCCAGCAGATCCGGGTCCTCCGAGCAGTACTTC.

V and J are TRBV5-1 and TRBJ2-1; TRBD2 agrees at 10 bases. This CDR3 comprises 16 residues. V lost 7 bases to trimming and J lost 5 bases; unmatched junction nucleotides: 12. Germline V CDR1 and CDR2: SGHRS, YFSETQ. The CDR3 protein is CASLPGGAGGHNEQFF. CDR3 sequence (DNA): TGCGCCAGCTTACCCGGTGGAGCGGGGGGGCACAATGAGCAGTTCTTC.

The chain employs TRBV6-5 and TRBJ1-1; 7 bases agree with TRBD1. There are 13 residues in the CDR3. The J segment lost 1 base and the V segment lost 8 bases, leaving 4 bases of the junction unmatched. The germline gives CDR1 MNHEY, CDR2 SVGAGI. The CDR3, as DNA: TGTGCCAGCCAACAGGGGCAGAACACTGAAGCTTTCTTT. This gives the protein CASQQGQNTEAFF.

V gene TRBV11-3 combines with J gene TRBJ2-1; 12 nucleotides agree with TRBD2. Germline V gene lookup returns CDR1 SGHNT and CDR2 YENEEA. V dropped 1 base and J dropped 1; count of bases not matched to a gene: 5. This CDR3 region has 18 residues. CDR3 sequence: CASSLVWTSGISYNEQFF. The CDR3 coding sequence is TGTGCCAGCAGCTTAGTTTGGACTAGCGGGATATCCTACAATGAGCAGTTCTTC.

V is TRBV5-1 and J is TRBJ2-6; maybe TRBD1 (5 bases). This CDR3 is built from 17 residues. The V gene lost 1 base and the J gene lost 0 bases, with 11 bases spanning the gap. From germline, CDR1 is SGHRS and CDR2 YFSETQ. This chain's CDR3 is CASSLSTGFSGANVLTF. The CDR3 bases are TGCGCCAGCAGCTTGTCAACAGGTTTCTCTGGGGCCAACGTCCTGACTTTC.

The chain recombines TRBV15 with TRBJ2-4; 7 bases fit TRBD1. The V gene's germline CDR1 is LNHNV and CDR2 YYDKDF (reference sequence). This CDR3 contains 15 residues. V lost 0 bases to trimming and J lost 7 bases; unmatched junction nucleotides: 6. Here the CDR3 reads CATSRETTGENIQYF. The CDR3 DNA follows: TGTGCCACCAGCAGAGAAACAACAGGGGAGAACATTCAGTACTTC.

This clonotype was detected a few times. The chain links TRBV7-2 to TRBJ2-1; 7 positions agree with TRBD1. This CDR3 region has 15 residues. J lost 7 bases, V lost 5 bases, and 11 bases had no gene match. Germline lookup yields CDR1 SGHTA and CDR2 FQGNSA. The CDR3 DNA is TGTGCCAGCAGCCTCCGACAGGGAGTTGGGAATGAGCAGTTCTTC. This sequence encodes CASSLRQGVGNEQFF.

The CDR3 nucleotides read TGTGCCAGCAGCATAGCGGGAGGGTTTAGCAATGAGCAGTACTTC. Translating gives CASSIAGGFSNEQYF. This chain joins TRBV12-3 or TRBV12-4 and TRBJ2-5; 11 bases are a match to TRBD2. The CDR3 is 15 residues long. Unmatched junction bases numbered 14, after V lost 6 bases and J lost 11 bases.

This clonotype came up once. This chain links TRBV20-1 with TRBJ2-3, with 7 nucleotides matching TRBD1. CDR3 length: 16 amino acids. Unmatched junction bases numbered 9, after V lost 3 bases and J lost 0 bases. Germline V gene sequence: CDR1 DFQATT, CDR2 SNEGSKA (reference sequence). CDR3 nucleotides: TGCAGTGCTAGGTCAGGGGGTGATGCTAGCACAGATACGCAGTATTTT. Its translation: CSARSGGDASTDTQYF.

The CDR3 sequence is CASSVSPNSYEQYF. The CDR3 nucleotides read TGTGCCAGCAGTGTGTCACCCAACTCCTACGAGCAGTACTTC. The chain employs TRBV6-4 and TRBJ2-7; no clear D. The CDR3 has 14 residues. Trimming shortened V by 4 bases and J by 0 bases, and 10 bases separated the two germline ends. Germline V lookup: CDR1 MRHNA, CDR2 SNTAGT.